This record covers a single T cell receptor beta chain. The source of the sample is a study of blood T cell repertoires in COVID-19. Overall study context: Some COVID-19 samples were acute and others convalescent; all came from the United States, Italy and Spain. Sources were T cells, B-cell-depleted T cells, or PBMCs; the material itself was cDNA or gDNA.

Original methodology: Amplification of reference gene primers provided the estimated nucleated cell counts. Libraries were prepared by immunoSEQ multiplex PCR; TCRdb keeps only in-frame clonotypes and omits some of them. The D gene and trimming were derived from the DNA, and the V and J assignments and clone size from that table. This sample yields 350,000 to 450,000 clones, of which 70% to 90% are seen a single time; approximately 1.5% belongs to the top ten. Cohorts were based on clinical histories the participants reported. This CDR3 has 13 residues. The germline V gene encodes CDR1 SGHAT and CDR2 FQNNGV. V was cut by 5 bases and J by 5 bases, with 12 bases left in between.

This rearrangement joins TRBV11-2 to TRBJ1-1; perhaps TRBD1 as D (5 bases). The clonotype originates from a woman aged 18-29 years who had been exposed to COVID-19. What was sequenced was PBMCs or T cells enriched from blood (not recorded which). The CDR3 is CASSGQGWTEAFF. CDR3 DNA sequence: TGTGCCAGCAGCGGGCAGGGTTGGACTGAAGCTTTCTTT. The full variable domain, rest sourced from reference TRBV11-2 and TRBJ1-1, is EAGVAQSPRYKIIEKRQSVAFWCNPISGHATLYWYQQILGQGPKLLIQFQNNGVVDDSQLPKDRFSAERLKGVDSTLKIQPAKLEDSAVYLCASSGQGWTEAFFGQGTRLTVV.